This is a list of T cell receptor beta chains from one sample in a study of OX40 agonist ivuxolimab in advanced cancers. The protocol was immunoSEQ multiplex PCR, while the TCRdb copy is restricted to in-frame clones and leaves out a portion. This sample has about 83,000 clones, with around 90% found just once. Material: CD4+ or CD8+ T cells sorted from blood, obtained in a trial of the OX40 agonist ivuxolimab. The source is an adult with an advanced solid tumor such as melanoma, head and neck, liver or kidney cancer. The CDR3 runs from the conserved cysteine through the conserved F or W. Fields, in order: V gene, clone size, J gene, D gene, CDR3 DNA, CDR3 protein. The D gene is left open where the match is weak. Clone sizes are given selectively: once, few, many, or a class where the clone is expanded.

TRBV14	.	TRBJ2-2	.	TGTGCCAGCAGCCCTCAGACAACCGGGGAGCTGTTTTTT	CASSPQTTGELFF
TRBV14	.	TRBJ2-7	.	TGTGCCAGCAGCCAAGTCGGAGGCGGTAAGCCTCCTTACGAGCAGTACTTC	CASSQVGGGKPPYEQYF
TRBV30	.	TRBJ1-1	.	TGTGCCTGGACCGCCGTCGGGCAGCCAAACACTGAAGCTTTCTTT	CAWTAVGQPNTEAFF
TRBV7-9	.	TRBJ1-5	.	TGTGCCAGCAGTCAAGACAGCCCTCAGCCCCAGCATTTT	CASSQDSPQPQHF
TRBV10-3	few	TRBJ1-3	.	TGTGCCAGCGGGGGTAACTCTGGAAACACCATATATTTT	CASGGNSGNTIYF
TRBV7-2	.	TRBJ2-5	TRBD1	TGTGCCAGCAGCTTCTCTCAGGGGGCCGGGGAGACCCAGTACTTC	CASSFSQGAGETQYF
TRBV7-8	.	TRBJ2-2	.	TGTGCCAGCAGCTCCCTCGGGGGGAACACCGGGGAGCTGTTTTTT	CASSSLGGNTGELFF
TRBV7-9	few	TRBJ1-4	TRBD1	TGTGCCAGCAGCTCAGGGGGTTTTGGTGAAAAACTGTTTTTT	CASSSGGFGEKLFF
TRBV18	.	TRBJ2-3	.	TGTGCCAGCTCCCCTACTGGCGGAACTAGCACAGATACGCAGTATTTT	CASSPTGGTSTDTQYF
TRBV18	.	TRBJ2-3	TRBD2	TGTGCCAGCTCACCGACGGGGGGGCCCACAGATACGCAGTATTTT	CASSPTGGPTDTQYF
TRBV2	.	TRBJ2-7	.	TGTGCCAGCAGTGATGCCGGGACTGGCTCCTACGAGCAGTACTTC	CASSDAGTGSYEQYF
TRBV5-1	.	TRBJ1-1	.	TGCGCCAGCAGCCTACAGGGAATTGAAGCTTTCTTT	CASSLQGIEAFF
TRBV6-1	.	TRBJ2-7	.	TGTGCCAGCAGTTTCCGGGCGACCTCCTACGAGCAGTACTTC	CASSFRATSYEQYF
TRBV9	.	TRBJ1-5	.	TGTGCCAGCAGCGTAGACGGGGGCGACCAGCCCCAGCATTTT	CASSVDGGDQPQHF
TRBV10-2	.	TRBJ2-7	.	TGCGCCAGCAGGACGGCAGCTTACGAGCAGTACTTC	CASRTAAYEQYF
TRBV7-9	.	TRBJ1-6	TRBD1	TGTGCCAGCAGCTCTCGACAGGGGTCCAATTCACCCCTCCACTTT	CASSSRQGSNSPLHF
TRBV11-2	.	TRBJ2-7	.	TGTGCCAGCAGCCCCCAAGAGCGAGGGCAGCAGTACTTC	CASSPQERGQQYF
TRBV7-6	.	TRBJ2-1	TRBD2	TGTGCCAGCAGCTCCGGACTAGCGGGAGTTAATGAGCAGTTCTTC	CASSSGLAGVNEQFF
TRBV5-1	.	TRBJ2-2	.	TGCGCCAGCAACACTGGAACACCGACCGGGGAGCTGTTTTTT	CASNTGTPTGELFF
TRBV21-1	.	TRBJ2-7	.	TGTGCCAGCAGATGCAGGCTACACGTGTTAGACGAGCAGTACTTC	CASRCRLHVLDEQYF
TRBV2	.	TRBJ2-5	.	TGTGCCAGTTGGCAGGACCTCGGGGAGACCCAGTACTTC	CASWQDLGETQYF
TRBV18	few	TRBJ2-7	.	TGTGCCAGCTCACGTGGGGCTCGGGGGGCGACTACAGCCTACGAGCAGTACTTC	CASSRGARGATTAYEQYF
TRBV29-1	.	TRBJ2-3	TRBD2	TGCAGCACGAGCGGGAGGGGCACAGATACGCAGTATTTT	CSTSGRGTDTQYF
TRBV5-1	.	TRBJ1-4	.	TGCGCCAGCAGCACAACTTGGGAGGCAGAAAAACTGTTTTTT	CASSTTWEAEKLFF
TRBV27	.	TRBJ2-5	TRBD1	TGTGCCAGCAGCCCCCCAGGACAGGGTCAGACCCAGTACTTC	CASSPPGQGQTQYF
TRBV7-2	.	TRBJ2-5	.	TGTGCCAGCAGCTTACAGGGCGGAGAGGAGACCCAGTACTTC	CASSLQGGEETQYF
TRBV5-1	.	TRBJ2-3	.	TGCGCCAGCAGCTCACCGACAGCGTCAGATACGCAGTATTTT	CASSSPTASDTQYF
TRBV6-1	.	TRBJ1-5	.	TGTGCCAGCAGTCCCGGGACCGTAAATCAGCCCCAGCATTTT	CASSPGTVNQPQHF
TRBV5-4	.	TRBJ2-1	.	TGTGCCAGCAGCTTACTAGATGAGCAGTTCTTC	CASSLLDEQFF
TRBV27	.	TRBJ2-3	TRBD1	TGTGCCAGCAGAATCACAGGGGCGAGCACAGATACGCAGTATTTT	CASRITGASTDTQYF
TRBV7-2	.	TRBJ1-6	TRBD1	TGTGCCAGCAGCTCCGACAGGGAGTGGTCCTATAATTCACCCCTCCACTTT	CASSSDREWSYNSPLHF
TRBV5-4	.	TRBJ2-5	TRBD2	TGTGCCTCCTCACCGCGACTAGCGGGAGAAGAGACCCAGTACTTC	CASSPRLAGEETQYF
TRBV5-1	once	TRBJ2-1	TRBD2	TGCGCCAGCAGCCAAACGGGGCGGGAGCCCTACAATGAGCAGTTCTTC	CASSQTGREPYNEQFF
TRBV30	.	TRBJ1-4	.	TGTGCCTGGAGCGGAATAGGTGGCTCCAATAATGAAAAACTGTTTTTT	CAWSGIGGSNNEKLFF
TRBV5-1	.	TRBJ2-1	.	TGCGCCAGCAGCTTGGCCGACAGCCGGAATGAGCAGTTCTTC	CASSLADSRNEQFF
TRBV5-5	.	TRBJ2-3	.	TGTGCCAGCAGCTTACAGGAATTGCCGCAGTATTTT	CASSLQELPQYF
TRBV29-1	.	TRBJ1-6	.	TGCAGCGCGGCGGCAGGGGATGGGTCACCCCTCCACTTT	CSAAAGDGSPLHF
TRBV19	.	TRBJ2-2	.	TGTGCCAGTAGTGAAGCCACCGGGGAGCTGTTTTTT	CASSEATGELFF
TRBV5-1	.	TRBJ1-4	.	TGCGCCAGCAGCCCGGCCTTGGGAACTAATGAAAAACTGTTTTTT	CASSPALGTNEKLFF
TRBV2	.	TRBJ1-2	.	TGTGCCAGCAGCCTGGGTGGGAACTATGGCTACACCTTC	CASSLGGNYGYTF
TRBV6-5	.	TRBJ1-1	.	TGTGCCAGCTCGGAGGGCAGGGGTACTGAAGCTTTCTTT	CASSEGRGTEAFF
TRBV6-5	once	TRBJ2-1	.	TGTGCCAGCAGTTCCCCGGGCTATGGTGAGCAGTTCTTC	CASSSPGYGEQFF
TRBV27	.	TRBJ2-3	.	TGTGCCAGCAGCCCAATGGGGGATCGGTTGGATACGCAGTATTTT	CASSPMGDRLDTQYF
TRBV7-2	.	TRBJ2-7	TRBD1	TGTGCCAGCAGCCTCTCCGGGACAGGAATCTACGAGCAGTACTTC	CASSLSGTGIYEQYF
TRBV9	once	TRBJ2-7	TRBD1	TGTGCCAGCAGCCCAGGACAGGGAAGAGGCTACGAGCAGTACTTC	CASSPGQGRGYEQYF
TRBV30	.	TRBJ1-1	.	TGTGCCTGGAGTGACAGGTTCGGGGCTTTCTTT	CAWSDRFGAFF
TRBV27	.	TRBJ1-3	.	TGTGCCAGCAGTTTAACGCAGAGCATCTCTGGAAACACCATATATTTT	CASSLTQSISGNTIYF
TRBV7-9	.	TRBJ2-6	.	TGTGCCAGCAGCTCAGCGGGTTCTGCTGGGGCCAACGTCCTGACTTTC	CASSSAGSAGANVLTF
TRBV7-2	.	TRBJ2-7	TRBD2	TGTGCCAGCAGCTTAAGTCGGGCTAGCGGGCTTTACGAGCAGTACTTC	CASSLSRASGLYEQYF
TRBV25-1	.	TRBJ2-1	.	TGTGCCAGCAGTGACCCTGGGAACGGACAGATTAACAATGAGCAGTTCTTC	CASSDPGNGQINNEQFF
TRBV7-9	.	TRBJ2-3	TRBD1	TGTGCCAGCAGCTCCATACAGGGGGCGCCGGATACGCAGTATTTT	CASSSIQGAPDTQYF
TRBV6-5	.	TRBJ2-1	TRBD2	TGTGCCAGCAGTTACTCGCTAGCGGGGGGCTACAATGAGCAGTTCTTC	CASSYSLAGGYNEQFF
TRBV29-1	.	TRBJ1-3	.	TGCAGCGTTGAAGAGGGGGGAAACACCATATATTTT	CSVEEGGNTIYF
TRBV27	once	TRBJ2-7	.	TGTGCCAGCAGTTCCCTCGGAGCGGGCAGCTCCTACGAGCAGTACTTC	CASSSLGAGSSYEQYF
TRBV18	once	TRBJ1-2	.	TGTGCCAGCTCACCACCCAGCCGGTATGGCTACACCTTC	CASSPPSRYGYTF
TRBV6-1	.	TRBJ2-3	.	TGTGCCAGCAGTGAATCGGCGGCAGGGGTGGATACGCAGTATTTT	CASSESAAGVDTQYF
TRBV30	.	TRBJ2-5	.	TGTGCCTGGAGTGTCCAAGAGACCCAGTACTTC	CAWSVQETQYF
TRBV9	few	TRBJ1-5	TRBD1	TGTGCCAGCAACCCGACAGGGAGTAGCAATCAGCCCCAGCATTTT	CASNPTGSSNQPQHF
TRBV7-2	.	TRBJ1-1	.	TGTGCCAGCAGCCCCGGGGCAGCGAACACTGAAGCTTTCTTT	CASSPGAANTEAFF